This T cell receptor (beta chain) is drawn from a study of OX40 agonist ivuxolimab in advanced cancers. The table came from immunoSEQ multiplex PCR; TCRdb's copy has only in-frame clones and leaves some out. Of roughly 40,000 clones listed, approximately 85% are singletons. Germline values: CDR1 LGHNA, CDR2 YSLEER. The CDR3 is 15 residues long. Trimming took 3 bases from V and 5 from J; bases not matched to a gene: 5. The specimen comprised CD4+ or CD8+ T cells sorted from blood, sampled in a trial of the OX40 agonist ivuxolimab. The genes are TRBV4-3 and TRBJ2-7; 12 nucleotides agree with TRBD2. This sequence originates from an adult with an advanced solid tumor such as melanoma, head and neck, liver or kidney cancer. CDR3 sequence: CASSQSSGGANEQYF. The CDR3 region has the DNA TGCGCCAGCAGCCAGTCTAGCGGGGGGGCAAACGAGCAGTACTTC.